This TCR beta chain was retrieved from a study of control samples from healthy donors and cancer patients. Measured with immunoSEQ multiplex PCR; TCRdb has only the in-frame clones, and not every one. The sample has 150,000 to 180,000 clones, roughly 94% seen once; the top ten hold about 5%. Germline V gene lookup returns CDR1 SGHRS and CDR2 YFSETQ. Trimming removed 0 bases at V and 6 bases at J, with 12 bases between. This CDR3 has 14 residues. This sequence was found in a man between 40 and 49 years old in good health. This rearrangement joins TRBV5-1 to TRBJ1-2; possible D gene TRBD1, 6 bases. Source material: blood. CDR3 in amino acids: CASSLVGGGNGYTF. The CDR3 coding sequence is TGCGCCAGCAGCTTGGTAGGCGGGGGCAATGGCTACACCTTC.